This section outlines one T cell receptor beta chain sequence together with its context. Libraries were prepared by immunoSEQ multiplex PCR; TCRdb keeps only in-frame clonotypes and omits some of them. The sample carries 74,000 or so clones, more than 85% recorded once. The data are from a study of technical replicates of blood from several donors. V was shortened by 0 bases and J by 7 bases, with 10 bases between the two germline ends. Germline loops: CDR1 MGHRA, CDR2 YSYEKL. CDR3 length: 14 residues. The receptor comes from a human donor in good health. The material sequenced was T cells isolated from PBMCs. This chain joins TRBV4-1 and TRBJ1-5; the D gene is possibly TRBD1 (5 bases). CDR3 DNA: TGCGCCAGCAGCCAAGATGGGGGGTGGCAGCCCCAGCATTTT. Translating gives CASSQDGGWQPQHF.